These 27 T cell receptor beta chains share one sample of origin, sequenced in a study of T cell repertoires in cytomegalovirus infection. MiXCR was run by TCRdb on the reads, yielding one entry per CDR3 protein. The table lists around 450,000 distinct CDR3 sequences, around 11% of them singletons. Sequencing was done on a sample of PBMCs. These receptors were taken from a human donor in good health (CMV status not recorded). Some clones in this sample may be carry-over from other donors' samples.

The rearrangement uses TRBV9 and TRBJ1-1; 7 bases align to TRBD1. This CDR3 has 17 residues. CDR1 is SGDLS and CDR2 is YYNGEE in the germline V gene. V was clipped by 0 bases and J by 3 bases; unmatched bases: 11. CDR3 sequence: CASSVGQGQTPDTEAFF. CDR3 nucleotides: TGTGCCAGCAGCGTAGGACAGGGTCAAACCCCTGACACTGAAGCTTTCTTT.

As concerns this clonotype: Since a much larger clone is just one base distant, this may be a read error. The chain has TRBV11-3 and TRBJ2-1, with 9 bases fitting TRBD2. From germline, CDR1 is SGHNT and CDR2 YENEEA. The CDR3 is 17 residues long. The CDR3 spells CTSSLGSGGSSYNEQFF. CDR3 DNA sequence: TGTACCAGCAGCTTAGGAAGCGGGGGGAGCTCCTACAATGAGCAGTTCTTC.

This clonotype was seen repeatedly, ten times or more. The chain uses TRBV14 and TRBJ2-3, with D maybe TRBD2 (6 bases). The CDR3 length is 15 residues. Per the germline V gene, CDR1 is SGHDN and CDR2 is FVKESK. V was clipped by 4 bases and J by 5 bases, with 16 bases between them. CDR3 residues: CASSPGEALRDTQYF. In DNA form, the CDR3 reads TGTGCCAGCAGCCCCGGGGAGGCCCTGAGAGATACGCAGTATTTT.

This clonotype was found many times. CDR3 sequence reads: CASSTRQGFTEAFF. The CDR3 DNA follows: TGTGCCAGCAGTACTAGACAGGGATTCACTGAAGCTTTCTTT. V and J are TRBV28 and TRBJ1-1, with TRBD1 identical over 7 bases. This CDR3 region has 14 residues. The germline CDR1 and CDR2 sequences are MDHEN and SYDVKM. V was pared by 5 bases and J by 4 bases, with 7 bases of the junction left unmatched.

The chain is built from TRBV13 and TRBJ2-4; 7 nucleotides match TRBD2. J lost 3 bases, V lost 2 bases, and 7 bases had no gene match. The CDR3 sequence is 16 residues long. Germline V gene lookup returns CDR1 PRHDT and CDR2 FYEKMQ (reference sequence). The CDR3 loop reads CASSLQSGGGKNIQYF. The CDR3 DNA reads TGTGCCAGCAGCTTACAGTCGGGAGGAGGCAAAAACATTCAGTACTTC.

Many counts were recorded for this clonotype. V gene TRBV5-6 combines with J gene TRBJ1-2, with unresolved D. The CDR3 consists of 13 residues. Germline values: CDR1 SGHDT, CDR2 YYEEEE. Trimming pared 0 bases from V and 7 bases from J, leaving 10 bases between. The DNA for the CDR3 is TGTGCCAGCAGCTTGGGCAGTAGGGCTGGCTACACCTTC. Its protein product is CASSLGSRAGYTF.

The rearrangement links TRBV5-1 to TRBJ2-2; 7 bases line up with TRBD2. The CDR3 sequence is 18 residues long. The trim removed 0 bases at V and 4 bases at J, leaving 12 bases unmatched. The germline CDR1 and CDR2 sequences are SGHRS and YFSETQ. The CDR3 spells CASSLGDGRASGTGELFF. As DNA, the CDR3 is TGCGCCAGCAGCTTGGGTGATGGCAGGGCTAGCGGCACCGGGGAGCTGTTTTTT. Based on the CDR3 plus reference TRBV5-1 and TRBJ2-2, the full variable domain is KAGVTQTPRYLIKTRGQQVTLSCSPISGHRSVSWYQQTPGQGLQFLFEYFSETQRNKGNFPGRFSGRQFSNSRSEMNVSTLELGDSALYLCASSLGDGRASGTGELFFGEGSRLTVL.

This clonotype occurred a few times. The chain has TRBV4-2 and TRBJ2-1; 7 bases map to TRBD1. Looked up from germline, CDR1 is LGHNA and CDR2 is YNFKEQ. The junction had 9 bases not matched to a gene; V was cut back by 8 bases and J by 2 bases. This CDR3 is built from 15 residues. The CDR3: CASALTGAPYNEQFF. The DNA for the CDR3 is TGTGCCAGCGCCCTTACAGGGGCCCCCTACAATGAGCAGTTCTTC.

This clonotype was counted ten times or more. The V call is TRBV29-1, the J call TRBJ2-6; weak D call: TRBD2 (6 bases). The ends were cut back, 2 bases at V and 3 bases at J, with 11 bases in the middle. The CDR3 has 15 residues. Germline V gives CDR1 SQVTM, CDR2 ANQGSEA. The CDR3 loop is CSVEPETSGANVLTF. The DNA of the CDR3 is TGCAGCGTTGAACCGGAGACTAGTGGGGCCAACGTCCTGACTTTC. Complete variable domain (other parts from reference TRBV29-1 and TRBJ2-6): SAVISQKPSRDICQRGTSLTIQCQVDSQVTMMFWYRQQPGQSLTLIATANQGSEATYESGFVIDKFPISRPNLTFSTLTVSNMSPEDSSIYLCSVEPETSGANVLTFGAGSRLTVL.

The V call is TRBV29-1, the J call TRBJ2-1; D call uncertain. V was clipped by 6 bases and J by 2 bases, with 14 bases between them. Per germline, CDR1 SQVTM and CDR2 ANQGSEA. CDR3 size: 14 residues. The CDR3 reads CSVSTGRTYNEQFF. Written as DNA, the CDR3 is TGCAGCGTATCGACCGGACGCACCTACAATGAGCAGTTCTTC.

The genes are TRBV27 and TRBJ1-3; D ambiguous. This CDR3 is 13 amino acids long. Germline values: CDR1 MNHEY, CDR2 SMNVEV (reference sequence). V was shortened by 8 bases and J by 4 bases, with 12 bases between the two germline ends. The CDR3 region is CASWTLLGNTIYF. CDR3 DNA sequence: TGTGCCAGCTGGACGTTGCTGGGAAACACCATATATTTT.

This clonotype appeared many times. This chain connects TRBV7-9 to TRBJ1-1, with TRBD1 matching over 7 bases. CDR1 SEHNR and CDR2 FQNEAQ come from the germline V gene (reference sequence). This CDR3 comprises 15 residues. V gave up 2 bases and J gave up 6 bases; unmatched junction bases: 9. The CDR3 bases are TGTGCCAGCAGCTTAACAATCAGGGGGGTATCTGAAGCTTTCTTT. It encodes CASSLTIRGVSEAFF.

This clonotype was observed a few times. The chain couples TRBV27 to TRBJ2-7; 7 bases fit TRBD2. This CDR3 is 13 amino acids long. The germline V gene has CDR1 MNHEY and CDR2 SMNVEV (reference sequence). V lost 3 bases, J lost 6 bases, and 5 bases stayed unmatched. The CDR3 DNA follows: TGTGCCAGCAGTTTGGTATGGGGGGGCGAGCAGTACTTC. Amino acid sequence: CASSLVWGGEQYF.

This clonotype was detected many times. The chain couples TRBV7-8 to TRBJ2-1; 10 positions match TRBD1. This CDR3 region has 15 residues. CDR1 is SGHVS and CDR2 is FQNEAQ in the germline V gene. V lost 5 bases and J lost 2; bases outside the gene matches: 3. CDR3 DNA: TGTGCCAGCAGCGGGGGACAGGGGCCCTACAATGAGCAGTTCTTC. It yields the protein CASSGGQGPYNEQFF.

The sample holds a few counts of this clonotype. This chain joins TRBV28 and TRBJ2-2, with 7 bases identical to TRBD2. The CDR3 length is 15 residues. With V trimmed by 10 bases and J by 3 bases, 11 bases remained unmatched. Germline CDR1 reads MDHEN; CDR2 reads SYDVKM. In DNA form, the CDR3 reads TGTGCCATCTTGGGGCTAGCGGAAGACACCGGGGAGCTGTTTTTT. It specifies CAILGLAEDTGELFF.

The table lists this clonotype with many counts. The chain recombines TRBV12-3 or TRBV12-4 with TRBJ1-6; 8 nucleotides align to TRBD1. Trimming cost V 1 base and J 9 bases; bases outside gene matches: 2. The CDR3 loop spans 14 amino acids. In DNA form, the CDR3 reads TGTGCCAGCAGTTTAGGGACAGGGAGTTCACCCCTCCACTTT. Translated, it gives CASSLGTGSSPLHF.

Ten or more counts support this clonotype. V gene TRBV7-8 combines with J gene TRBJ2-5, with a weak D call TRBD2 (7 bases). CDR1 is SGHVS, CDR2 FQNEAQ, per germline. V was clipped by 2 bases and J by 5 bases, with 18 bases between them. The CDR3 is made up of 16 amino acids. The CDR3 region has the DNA TGTGCCAGCAGCTTAAGGGGGGGGTCTGTGATGGAGACCCAGTACTTC. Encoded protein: CASSLRGGSVMETQYF.

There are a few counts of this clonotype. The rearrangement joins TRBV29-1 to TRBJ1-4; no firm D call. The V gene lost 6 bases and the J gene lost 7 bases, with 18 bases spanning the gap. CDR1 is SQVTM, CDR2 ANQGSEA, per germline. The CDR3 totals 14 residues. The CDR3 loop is CSVETRGSGEKLFF. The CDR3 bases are TGCAGCGTGGAGACGCGAGGCTCGGGTGAAAAACTGTTTTTT.

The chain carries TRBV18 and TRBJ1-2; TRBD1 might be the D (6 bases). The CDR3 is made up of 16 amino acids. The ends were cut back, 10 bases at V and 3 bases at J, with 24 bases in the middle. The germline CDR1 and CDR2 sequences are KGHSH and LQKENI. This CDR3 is CANSPGSAQGYYGYTF. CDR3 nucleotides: TGTGCCAACTCTCCCGGGTCGGCACAGGGATACTATGGCTACACCTTC. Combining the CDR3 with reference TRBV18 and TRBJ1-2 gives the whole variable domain NAGVMQNPRHLVRRRGQEARLRCSPMKGHSHVYWYRQLPEEGLKFMVYLQKENIIDESGMPKERFSAEFPKEGPSILRIQQVVRGDSAAYFCANSPGSAQGYYGYTFGSGTRLTVV.

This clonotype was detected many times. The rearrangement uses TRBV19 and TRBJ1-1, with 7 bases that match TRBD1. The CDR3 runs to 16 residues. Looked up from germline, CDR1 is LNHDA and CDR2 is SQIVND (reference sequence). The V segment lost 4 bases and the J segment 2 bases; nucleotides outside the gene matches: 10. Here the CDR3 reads CASSTPAGQPNTEAFF. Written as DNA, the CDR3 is TGTGCCAGTAGTACACCCGCGGGACAGCCAAACACTGAAGCTTTCTTT.

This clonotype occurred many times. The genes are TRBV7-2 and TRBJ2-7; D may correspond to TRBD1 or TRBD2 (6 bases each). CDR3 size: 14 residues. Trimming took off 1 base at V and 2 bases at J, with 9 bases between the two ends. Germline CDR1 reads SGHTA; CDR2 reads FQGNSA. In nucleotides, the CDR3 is TGTGCCAGCAGCTTAGACGGGGGCCCCTACGAGCAGTACTTC. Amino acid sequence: CASSLDGGPYEQYF.

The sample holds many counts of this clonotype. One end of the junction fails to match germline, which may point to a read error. The CDR3 protein is CASSSGTVLTYAQYF. The CDR3 region has the DNA TGTGCCAGCAGCTCCGGGACAGTCCTTACCTACGCGCAGTACTTC. V and J are TRBV7-8 and TRBJ2-7, with 7 bases fitting TRBD1. The CDR3 is 15 residues long. Germline V gives CDR1 SGHVS, CDR2 FQNEAQ.

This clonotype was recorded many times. This CDR3 reads CASSPAIGRVKKKSYEQYF. The CDR3 nucleotides read TGTGCCAGCAGCCCCGCTATCGGGCGGGTAAAGAAAAAGTCCTACGAGCAGTACTTC. V usage is TRBV11-2 and J usage is TRBJ2-7; D may be TRBD2 (5 bases). The CDR3 totals 19 residues. V lost 5 bases and J lost 1, with 27 bases in between. Germline assignment: CDR1 SGHAT and CDR2 FQNNGV.

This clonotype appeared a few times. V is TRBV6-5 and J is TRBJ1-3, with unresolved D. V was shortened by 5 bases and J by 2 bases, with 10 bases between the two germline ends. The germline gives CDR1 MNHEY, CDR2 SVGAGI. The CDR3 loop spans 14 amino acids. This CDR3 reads CASSPTRPGNTIYF. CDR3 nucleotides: TGTGCCAGCAGTCCCACGAGGCCTGGAAACACCATATATTTT.

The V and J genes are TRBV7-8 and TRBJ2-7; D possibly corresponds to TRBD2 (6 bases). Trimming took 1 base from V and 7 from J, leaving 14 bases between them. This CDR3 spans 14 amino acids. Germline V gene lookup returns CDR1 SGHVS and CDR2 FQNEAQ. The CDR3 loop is CASSLGPRGTEQYF. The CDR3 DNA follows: TGTGCCAGCAGCTTAGGACCACGGGGGACGGAGCAGTACTTC. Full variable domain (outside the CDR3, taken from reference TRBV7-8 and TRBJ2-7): GAGVSQSPRYKVAKRGQDVALRCDPISGHVSLFWYQQALGQGPEFLTYFQNEAQLDKSGLPSDRFFAERPEGSVSTLKIQRTQQEDSAVYLCASSLGPRGTEQYFGPGTRLTVT.

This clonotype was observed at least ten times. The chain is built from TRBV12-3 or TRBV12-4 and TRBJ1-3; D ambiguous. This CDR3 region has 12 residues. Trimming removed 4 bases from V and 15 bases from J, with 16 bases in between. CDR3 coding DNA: TGTGCCAGCAGTTCCATCAGCTTGACTAGATATTTT. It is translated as CASSSISLTRYF.

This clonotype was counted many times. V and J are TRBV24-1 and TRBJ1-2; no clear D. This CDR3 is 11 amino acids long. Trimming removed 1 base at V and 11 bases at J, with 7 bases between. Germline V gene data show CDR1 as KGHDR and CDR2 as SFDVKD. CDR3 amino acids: CATSDFGDYTF. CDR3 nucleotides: TGTGCCACCAGTGATTTTGGGGATTACACCTTC.